One sample yielded the 31 T cell receptor beta chains listed below, sequenced in a study of blood T cells in healthy people across ages. Primers used in a second PCR of about 7 to 12 cycles were a sample-barcoded 5' primer and a J-beta primer mix. TCRdb reanalysed the 5' RACE reads using MiXCR and keeps one entry per CDR3 protein. The table lists more than 800,000 distinct CDR3 sequences, about 30% of them singletons. The source material was blood. The receptors come from a woman aged 80 or over in good health.

In its sample, this clonotype was seen many times. The chain carries TRBV20-1 and TRBJ2-3, with 11 bases identical to TRBD2. V gave up 1 base and J gave up 5 bases; unmatched junction bases: 11. Germline-derived CDR1 and CDR2 are DFQATT and SNEGSKA (reference sequence). The CDR3 has 17 residues. CDR3 amino acids: CSARVGLAGGPIDTQYF. In DNA, the CDR3 is TGCAGTGCTAGAGTTGGGCTAGCGGGGGGCCCTATAGATACGCAGTATTTT.

This clonotype was seen only a few times. The rearrangement uses TRBV5-1 and TRBJ1-4, with D possibly being TRBD1 (5 bases). Germline loops: CDR1 SGHRS, CDR2 YFSETQ. CDR3 size: 15 residues. Trimming pared 6 bases from V and 0 bases from J, leaving 12 bases between. The CDR3 nucleotides read TGCGCCAGCACCCCCCTAGGGGCAACTAATGAAAAACTGTTTTTT. This sequence encodes CASTPLGATNEKLFF.

The DNA of the CDR3 is TGTGCCAGCAGAGCATCCGGGACAAAAAGGGTCGAGACCCAGTACTTC. Translation: CASRASGTKRVETQYF. The chain recombines TRBV6-1 with TRBJ2-5; D might be TRBD1 (6 bases). Trimming took off 6 bases at V and 5 bases at J, with 22 bases between the two ends. CDR1 MNHNS and CDR2 SASEGT come from the germline V gene. The CDR3 runs to 16 residues.

About this clonotype itself: With a much larger clone just one base away, this may be a read error. This chain uses TRBV7-2 with TRBJ2-7; tentative D call: TRBD2 (7 bases). The J call may be in error: the DNA end matches TRBJ2-1 better. The germline gives CDR1 SGHTA, CDR2 FQGNSA. The CDR3 covers 15 residues. CDR3 bases: TGTGCCAGCAGCTCAGAAGTGGGGGGGCCTGGCGAGCAGTTCTTC. Residues: CASSSEVGGPGEQFF.

Notes on this clonotype: A much larger clone is a single base away; this may be a read error. V is TRBV6-2 or TRBV6-3 and J is TRBJ2-3, with 8 nucleotides matching TRBD2. This CDR3 region has 15 residues. The V segment lost 6 bases and the J segment 1 base; nucleotides outside the gene matches: 6. CDR1 and CDR2 from the germline V gene are MNHEY and SVGEGT. CDR3 sequence: CASRTHGGGTDTQYF. The CDR3 DNA is TGTGCCAGCAGAACCCACGGGGGGGGCACAGATACGCAGTATTTT.

This clonotype has at least ten counts. The gene calls are TRBV9 and TRBJ2-7; 8 bases are a match to TRBD2. From germline, CDR1 is SGDLS and CDR2 YYNGEE. The length of the CDR3 is 14 residues. Unmatched junction bases numbered 6, after V lost 4 bases and J lost 3 bases. CDR3 sequence (DNA): TGTGCCAGCAGCCCCCGGGGGGGCTTCTACGAGCAGTACTTC. This sequence encodes CASSPRGGFYEQYF.

This clonotype came up many times. The chain links TRBV12-3 or TRBV12-4 to TRBJ1-6; unclear D gene. The length of the CDR3 is 14 residues. V shed 6 bases and J shed 6 bases, with 12 bases lying between them. This CDR3 reads CASSTRVGNSPLHF. As DNA, the CDR3 is TGTGCCAGCAGCACCCGTGTCGGTAATTCACCCCTCCACTTT.

To note about this clonotype: Sequence at one end of the junction differs from germline and may be a read error. The genes are TRBV7-6 and TRBJ2-2; D tentatively reads TRBD1 or TRBD2 (5 bases each). The CDR3 covers 16 residues. CDR1 SGHVS and CDR2 FNYEAQ come from the germline V gene. For the CDR3, the DNA is TGTGCCAACAGCTTATTAGGGACCAGAAACACCGGGGAGCTGTTTTTT. Translated: CANSLLGTRNTGELFF.

To note about this clonotype: Possible read error: a much larger clone is one base away. V gene TRBV15 combines with J gene TRBJ2-2, with 9 nucleotides matching TRBD1. Germline V CDR1 and CDR2: LNHNV, YYDKDF (reference sequence). Trimming cost V 2 bases and J 4 bases; bases outside gene matches: 5. The CDR3 sequence is 16 residues long. The CDR3 sequence is CATSRRDRASTGELFF. The CDR3 DNA sequence: TGTGCCACCAGCAGAAGGGACAGGGCCAGCACCGGGGAGCTGTTTTTT.

This clonotype was recorded many times. V and J are TRBV24-1 and TRBJ1-2, with a tentative D call TRBD1 (6 bases). From germline, CDR1 is KGHDR and CDR2 SFDVKD. This CDR3 has 13 residues. V lost 7 bases and J 8 bases, leaving 16 bases between the germline ends. CDR3 bases: TGTGCCACCAGCGTTACAGGGAGGCAGGGCTACACCTTC. It is translated as CATSVTGRQGYTF.

There are many counts of this clonotype. J is TRBJ2-3 and V is TRBV6-2 or TRBV6-3; 7 bases match TRBD2. V was pared by 2 bases and J by 5 bases, with 7 bases of the junction left unmatched. Germline V gene sequence: CDR1 MNHEY, CDR2 SVGEGT. The CDR3 consists of 15 residues. The CDR3 loop is CASSYQTSPRDTQYF. CDR3 coding DNA: TGTGCCAGCAGTTACCAGACTAGCCCCAGAGATACGCAGTATTTT.

Of note for this clonotype: A single base separates this from a much larger clone, so it may be a read error. The V and J genes are TRBV11-2 and TRBJ2-1; 10 bases match TRBD2. Germline V gene data show CDR1 as SGHAT and CDR2 as FQNNGV. This CDR3 contains 14 residues. The CDR3 DNA reads as TGTGCCGGCAGCTGGGGACTAGCGAGCAATGAGCAGTTCTTC. Encoded protein: CAGSWGLASNEQFF.

This clonotype was recorded many times. The chain recombines TRBV5-7 with TRBJ2-7; a weak D match, TRBD2 (6 bases). TRBV5-7 is an ORF, and what it does is uncertain. V lost 4 bases to trimming and J lost 2 bases, with 19 bases between them. CDR3 length: 16 amino acids. The CDR3 coding sequence is TGTGCCAGCAGCGGGAAGTGGCGGGGACTCGCCTACGAGCAGTACTTC. As protein: CASSGKWRGLAYEQYF.

This clonotype came up many times. The V and J genes are TRBV11-2 and TRBJ2-3; TRBD2 aligns across 9 bases. The V and J ends lost 3 bases and 3 bases, in that order; junction bases with no gene match: 7. This CDR3 has 16 residues. Germline V gene lookup returns CDR1 SGHAT and CDR2 FQNNGV. The CDR3 sequence is CASSFGASGVTDTQYF. The DNA for the CDR3 is TGTGCCAGCAGCTTCGGGGCTAGCGGGGTAACAGATACGCAGTATTTT.

This clonotype showed up just a few times. This chain uses TRBV12-3 or TRBV12-4 with TRBJ2-1; D not certain. This CDR3 is 15 amino acids long. V shed 1 base and J shed 4 bases, with 11 bases lying between them. The CDR3 sequence: CASSLVVQSYNEQFF. As DNA, the CDR3 is TGTGCCAGCAGTTTAGTAGTACAGAGTTACAATGAGCAGTTCTTC.

This clonotype was picked up many times. The chain links TRBV5-5 to TRBJ1-2; TRBD1 matches at 7 bases. CDR3 size: 15 residues. The V and J ends lost 0 bases and 12 bases, in that order; junction bases with no gene match: 14. Germline V gene sequence: CDR1 SGHKS, CDR2 YYEKEE (reference sequence). This CDR3 is CASSLEFRQGLRDTF. In DNA, the CDR3 is TGTGCCAGCAGCTTGGAATTTCGACAGGGCCTCCGCGACACCTTC.

On this clonotype: A much bigger clone sits one base away, suggesting this may be a read error. V gene TRBV2 combines with J gene TRBJ2-5, with 10 bases identical to TRBD1. Germline assignment: CDR1 SNHLY and CDR2 FYNNEI. This CDR3 is built from 14 residues. The V and J ends lost 6 bases and 5 bases, in that order; junction bases with no gene match: 6. Here the CDR3 DNA reads TGTGCCAGCAGGGGACAGGGGATCGGGGAGACCCAGTACTTC. Protein sequence: CASRGQGIGETQYF.

This clonotype was observed a handful of times. This chain links TRBV20-1 with TRBJ2-2; 10 bases are shared with TRBD2. The CDR3 consists of 17 residues. With V trimmed by 3 bases and J by 0 bases, 7 bases remained unmatched. Germline values: CDR1 DFQATT, CDR2 SNEGSKA (reference sequence). CDR3 sequence: CSASKLAGASNTGELFF. In DNA, the CDR3 is TGCAGTGCTAGCAAGCTAGCGGGGGCTTCGAACACCGGGGAGCTGTTTTTT.

DNA for the CDR3: TGTGCCAGCAGACGGGACAGGGCTACAGATACGCAGTATTTT. Its protein product is CASRRDRATDTQYF. The rearrangement joins TRBV2 to TRBJ2-3, with 9 bases matching TRBD1. The trim removed 6 bases at V and 3 bases at J, leaving 4 bases unmatched. The CDR3 has 14 residues. CDR1 is SNHLY and CDR2 is FYNNEI in the germline V gene.

The rearrangement joins TRBV3-1 to TRBJ2-7; TRBD1 aligns across 11 bases. The CDR3 is 15 residues long. V dropped 5 bases and J dropped 7; count of bases not matched to a gene: 10. CDR1 is LGHDT and CDR2 is YNNKEL in the germline V gene (reference sequence). The CDR3 region is CASSAGQGAYNEQYF. Here the CDR3 DNA reads TGTGCCAGCAGCGCAGGACAGGGGGCCTACAATGAGCAGTACTTC.

This clonotype was observed at least ten times. J is TRBJ2-7 and V is TRBV7-9; tentative D call: TRBD2 (7 bases). Germline values: CDR1 SEHNR, CDR2 FQNEAQ (reference sequence). Trimming removed 1 base from V and 6 bases from J, with 13 bases in between. This CDR3 has 14 amino acids. The CDR3 DNA is TGTGCCAGCAGCTTAGTCTCAGGGGAGGGCGAGCAGTACTTC. It yields the protein CASSLVSGEGEQYF.

The chain links TRBV20-1 to TRBJ2-7; 7 bases match TRBD2. The germline CDR1 and CDR2 sequences are DFQATT and SNEGSKA (reference sequence). This CDR3 is 10 amino acids long. The CDR3 here is CRAGAYEQYF. CDR3 nucleotide sequence: TGCAGGGCGGGGGCCTACGAGCAGTACTTC.

This clonotype showed up many times. V and J are TRBV6-2 or TRBV6-3 and TRBJ2-1; D unresolved. The germline gives CDR1 MNHEY, CDR2 SVGEGT. The CDR3 is 11 residues long. The V end was cut by 6 bases, the J end by 8 bases, with 8 bases between. CDR3: CASSRFDEQFF. The CDR3 DNA is TGTGCCAGCAGCCGCTTCGATGAGCAGTTCTTC.

The chain couples TRBV12-3 or TRBV12-4 to TRBJ2-5; either TRBD1 or TRBD2 may fit D (5 bases each). With the DNA end fitting TRBJ2-7 better, the J assignment may be wrong. This CDR3 is 16 amino acids long. The CDR3 protein is CASSQQGTALSCEQYF. CDR3 in DNA: TGTGCCAGCAGTCAACAAGGGACGGCGTTGAGCTGCGAGCAGTACTTC.

The rearrangement links TRBV7-9 to TRBJ1-1; maybe TRBD1 (6 bases). Trimming pared 5 bases from V and 1 base from J, leaving 14 bases between. The CDR3 has 15 amino acids. Germline loops: CDR1 SEHNR, CDR2 FQNEAQ (reference sequence). The CDR3, as DNA: TGTGCCAGCAGCAGGGGGGGCGGGGGGAACACTGAAGCTTTCTTT. This codes for CASSRGGGGNTEAFF.

This clonotype came up many times. The chain links TRBV7-9 to TRBJ1-2; 9 bases are shared with TRBD1. The CDR3 length is 18 residues. J was trimmed by 5 bases and V by 5 bases; bases with no gene match: 18. CDR1 and CDR2 (germline): SEHNR, FQNEAQ (reference sequence). The CDR3 protein is CASSLTSGTGPKIYGYTF. The CDR3 DNA sequence: TGTGCCAGCAGCCTGACCTCCGGGACAGGGCCCAAAATTTATGGCTACACCTTC.

In nucleotides, the CDR3 is TGTGCCAGCAGCTCCCTAGCGCTATCGAACACCGGGGAGCTGTTTTTT. This gives the protein CASSSLALSNTGELFF. V is TRBV7-9 and J is TRBJ2-2, with a weak D call TRBD2 (6 bases). This CDR3 is 16 amino acids long. Trimming stripped 4 bases from V and 0 bases from J, with 12 bases between. The germline gives CDR1 SEHNR, CDR2 FQNEAQ (reference sequence). The entire variable domain, with the rest obtained from reference TRBV7-9 and TRBJ2-2, is as follows: DTGVSQNPRHKITKRGQNVTFRCDPISEHNRLYWYRQTLGQGPEFLTYFQNEAQLEKSRLLSDRFSAERPKGSFSTLEIQRTEQGDSAMYLCASSSLALSNTGELFFGEGSRLTVL.

This clonotype was seen ten or more times. The V and J genes are TRBV11-2 and TRBJ1-2; TRBD1 agrees at 9 bases. CDR3 length equals 17 residues. Germline CDR1 and CDR2: SGHAT and FQNNGV. The V segment lost 1 base and the J segment 9 bases; nucleotides outside the gene matches: 15. The CDR3 DNA reads as TGTGCCAGCAGCTTAGGGGACAGGGATTTATGGCGGGATTGCTACACCTTC. Translated, it gives CASSLGDRDLWRDCYTF. The full variable domain, in which reference TRBV11-2 and TRBJ1-2 provide the parts outside the CDR3, is EAGVAQSPRYKIIEKRQSVAFWCNPISGHATLYWYQQILGQGPKLLIQFQNNGVVDDSQLPKDRFSAERLKGVDSTLKIQPAKLEDSAVYLCASSLGDRDLWRDCYTFGSGTRLTVV.

At least ten counts were recorded for this clonotype. The chain recombines TRBV7-2 with TRBJ2-3; TRBD2 matches at 9 bases. The germline V gene encodes CDR1 SGHTA and CDR2 FQGNSA. The CDR3 has 15 amino acids. Trimming at V came to 1 base and at J to 7 bases, leaving 6 bases not matched to a gene. The CDR3 sequence: CASSLGGGGGHTQYF. The CDR3 DNA is TGTGCCAGCAGCTTAGGTGGCGGGGGGGGTCATACGCAGTATTTT. Complete variable domain (other parts from reference TRBV7-2 and TRBJ2-3): GAGVSQSPSNKVTEKGKDVELRCDPISGHTALYWYRQSLGQGLEFLIYFQGNSAPDKSGLPSDRFSAERTGGSVSTLTIQRTQQEDSAVYLCASSLGGGGGHTQYFGPGTRLTVL.

In this sample, this clonotype turned up many times. The chain is built from TRBV12-3 or TRBV12-4 and TRBJ2-6; D might be TRBD1 or TRBD2, each matching 5 bases. V lost 6 bases, J lost 4 bases, and 19 bases lay in between. The CDR3 runs to 17 residues. The CDR3 spells CASSPLLGAKGANVLTF. CDR3 nucleotide sequence: TGTGCCAGCAGCCCACTACTCGGGGCAAAGGGGGCCAACGTCCTGACTTTC.

This clonotype appeared many times. The chain is built from TRBV7-2 and TRBJ2-4; 14 nucleotides match TRBD2. V shed 5 bases, J shed 7 bases, and the junction held 4 bases outside the gene matches. CDR3 size: 15 residues. Germline values: CDR1 SGHTA, CDR2 FQGNSA. The CDR3 region has the DNA TGTGCCAGCAGCCCACGGACTAGCGGGGGGAACATTCAGTACTTC. It encodes CASSPRTSGGNIQYF.